The present TCR beta chain was sequenced within a study of shared clonotypes between healthy human individuals. CDR3 length: 13 residues. V shed 5 bases and J shed 6 bases, with 13 bases lying between them. Germline V gene data show CDR1 as SNHLY and CDR2 as FYNNEI. The method was immunoSEQ multiplex PCR; TCRdb's version includes in-frame clones alone and lacks a portion of them. In the table there are approximately 1.5 million clones, approximately 98% of which are singletons. What was sequenced was naive CD4+ T cells sorted from blood. Stated subset: CD45RA+ positively selected. The rearrangement joins TRBV2 to TRBJ2-5, with a possible D match to TRBD2 (6 bases). This TCR came from a man aged 30 to 39 in good health. CDR3: CASSQGGRQTQYF. The CDR3 DNA follows: TGTGCCAGCAGTCAAGGAGGGCGGCAGACCCAGTACTTC.